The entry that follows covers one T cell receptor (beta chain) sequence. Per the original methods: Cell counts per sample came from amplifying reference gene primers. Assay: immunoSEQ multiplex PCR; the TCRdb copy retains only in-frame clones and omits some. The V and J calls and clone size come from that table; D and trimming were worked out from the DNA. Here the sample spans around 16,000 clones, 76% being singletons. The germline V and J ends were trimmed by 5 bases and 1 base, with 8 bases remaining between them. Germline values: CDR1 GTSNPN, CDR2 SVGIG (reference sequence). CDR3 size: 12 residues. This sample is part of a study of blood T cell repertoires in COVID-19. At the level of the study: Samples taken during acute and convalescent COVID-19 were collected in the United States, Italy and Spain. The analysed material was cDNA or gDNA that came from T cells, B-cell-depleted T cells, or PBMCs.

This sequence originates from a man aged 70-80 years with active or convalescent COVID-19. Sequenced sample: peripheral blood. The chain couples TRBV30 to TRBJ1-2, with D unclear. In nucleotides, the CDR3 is TGTGCCTGGCGATCGGGTAACTATGGCTACACCTTC. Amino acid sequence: CAWRSGNYGYTF.